This record concerns one T cell receptor (beta chain) sequence. Antigen specificity is unknown. The entry originates in a study of beta chain features in type 1 diabetes. Overall study results and limits: Insertions at VDJ junctions were less frequent in type 1 diabetes patients. These patients also deleted more nucleotides at the same junctions. Small HLA sub-analyses could not settle whether HLA shapes TCRB rearrangement.

TCRB transcripts that were expressed got sequenced, as all of the isolated RNA had been reverse transcribed. Using immunoSEQ multiplex PCR, the repertoire was profiled, and TCRdb retains in-frame clones only, with some absent. There are fewer than 900,000 clones in the sample; around a sixth occur only once, and around 0.02% lies in the top ten. Averaging about 116 mL, one heparinised blood draw came from each individual donor. Cells sorted by CD45RO/CCR7/CD25/CD127/CD95/CD27 comprised CD4+ naive, central memory, regulatory and stem cell-like memory cells. The V gene lost 5 bases and the J gene lost 2 bases, with 13 bases spanning the gap. The CDR3 runs 15 residues. Germline CDR1 reads MDHEN; CDR2 reads SYDVKM.

The chain joins TRBV28 to TRBJ1-5; the D gene is possibly TRBD1 (6 bases). The sample was naive CD4+ T cells from blood. The receptor was isolated from a woman between 18 and 29 years old in good health. CDR3 region: CASSPHRAGNQPQHF. For the CDR3, the DNA is TGTGCCAGCAGTCCGCACAGGGCCGGCAATCAGCCCCAGCATTTT.